This TCR beta chain was found in a study of T-cell reconstitution after alpha-beta-depleted transplantation in children. This clonotype was seen more than once but under ten times. Its cognate antigen is unknown. During its preparation, the TCRbeta library received unique molecular identifiers. TCRdb reprocessed the PCR reads via MiXCR and lists one record per CDR3 protein. The profile shows fewer than 750,000 distinct CDR3 sequences, roughly 23% of them singletons. Points from the study as a whole: Reportedly, roughly two months post-transplant, alpha-beta T cells arose from several hundred expanded graft clones. Surviving recipient T cells and thymic progenitors accounted for the high day-60 TCRbeta diversity observed in some patients.

This receptor was taken from a boy under two years old who had a stem cell transplant for acute myeloid leukemia, so the T cells may come from the graft donor. The specimen was PBMCs, mostly from graft donor cells, collected 360 days after TCRalphabeta/CD19-depleted stem cell transplant.

The CDR3 region has the DNA TGTGCCAGCAGCTCACAGGGAGGGGGGAACACTGAAGCTTTCTTT. Residues: CASSSQGGGNTEAFF. The V gene is TRBV7-2, the J gene TRBJ1-1, with D tentatively TRBD1 (6 bases). CDR1 is SGHTA and CDR2 is FQGNSA in the germline V gene. Trimming pared 4 bases from V and 1 base from J, leaving 13 bases between. This CDR3 contains 15 residues.